Included here is one T cell receptor (beta chain) sequence, with context. Measured with immunoSEQ multiplex PCR; TCRdb has only the in-frame clones, and not every one. The sample has approximately 350,000 clones; more than 70% are singletons. The record originates from a study of blood T cell repertoires in COVID-19. Study information: T cells, B-cell-depleted T cells, or PBMCs provided the cDNA or gDNA that served as material.

The CDR3 runs to 15 residues. The V gene lost 1 base and the J gene lost 2 bases, with 9 bases spanning the gap. Germline V gene data show CDR1 as SGHAT and CDR2 as FQNNGV. The sequenced sample consisted of peripheral blood. The receptor was derived from a man under 40 with active or convalescent COVID-19. V is TRBV11-2 and J is TRBJ2-1, with D possibly matching TRBD2 (6 bases). The CDR3 loop reads CASSLVLAPYNEQFF. CDR3 DNA sequence: TGTGCCAGCAGCTTAGTGCTAGCGCCCTACAATGAGCAGTTCTTC.